These 12 T cell receptor beta chains were all obtained from the same sample, sequenced in a study of blood T cell repertoires in COVID-19 (dated by TCRdb to between 2020 and 2021). The library was generated by the immunoSEQ multiplex PCR assay. Drawn from immuneACCESS, this table holds only the in-frame rearrangements with V and J called that TCRdb kept. Clones are partly lost; checked studies trace under half to an unresolved V gene and leave the rest unexplained. The sample table lists 150,000 to 200,000 clones, 75% to 90% of them with a count of one. 4.4% of the sample belongs to the ten largest clones. Sequences were obtained from PBMCs or T cells enriched from blood (not recorded which). The receptors shown here come from a woman between 45 and 60 years old who had recovered from COVID-19.

CDR3: CSVEVTSGGPGADTQYF. The CDR3, as DNA: TGCAGCGTTGAAGTCACAAGCGGGGGCCCCGGGGCAGATACGCAGTATTTT. The V gene is TRBV29-1, the J gene TRBJ2-3; 8 nucleotides agree with TRBD2. Germline values: CDR1 SQVTM, CDR2 ANQGSEA. Trimming cost V 1 base and J 4 bases; bases outside gene matches: 13. This CDR3 has 17 residues.

The V call is TRBV28, the J call TRBJ2-2, with 12 bases aligning to TRBD2. The CDR3 is made up of 17 amino acids. Germline CDR1 reads MDHEN; CDR2 reads SYDVKM. After removal of 5 bases from V and 4 bases from J, the junction contained 8 bases not matched to a gene. The CDR3 coding sequence is TGTGCCAGCAGTCCCCGACTAGCGGGGGCTACCACCGGGGAGCTGTTTTTT. It specifies CASSPRLAGATTGELFF.

The genes are TRBV2 and TRBJ2-2, with 9 positions matching TRBD1. J lost 5 bases, V lost 6 bases, and 4 bases had no gene match. Germline assignment: CDR1 SNHLY and CDR2 FYNNEI. The CDR3 covers 14 residues. CDR3 coding DNA: TGTGCCAGCAGGGGACAGGGCCAGACCGGGGAGCTGTTTTTT. Encoded protein: CASRGQGQTGELFF.

This sequence joins TRBV12-3 or TRBV12-4 and TRBJ1-2; D call uncertain. V gave up 2 bases and J gave up 4 bases, with 5 bases separating them. The CDR3 runs to 12 residues. This CDR3 reads CASSLYGYGYTF. The CDR3 DNA follows: TGTGCCAGCAGTTTATACGGCTATGGCTACACCTTC.

The chain uses TRBV5-1 and TRBJ1-1; the D gene is possibly TRBD1 (6 bases). Germline V gives CDR1 SGHRS, CDR2 YFSETQ. Trimming cost V 4 bases and J 2 bases, with 15 bases left between them. CDR3 length: 15 residues. The CDR3, as DNA: TGCGCCAGCAGCCCTCAGGGGAGGGCCAACACTGAAGCTTTCTTT. It codes for CASSPQGRANTEAFF.

The chain recombines TRBV6-5 with TRBJ1-5, with 7 bases matching TRBD1. Germline lookup yields CDR1 MNHEY and CDR2 SVGAGI. CDR3 length: 14 amino acids. J lost 6 bases, V lost 4 bases, and 6 bases had no gene match. CDR3 loop: CASSFRQGVQPQHF. CDR3 sequence (DNA): TGTGCCAGCAGTTTCAGACAGGGAGTTCAGCCCCAGCATTTT.

The gene calls are TRBV29-1 and TRBJ2-2, with 9 bases lining up with TRBD1. This CDR3 is built from 14 residues. J gave up 6 bases and V 1 base, and 3 bases lay outside the gene matches. Per the germline V gene, CDR1 is SQVTM and CDR2 is ANQGSEA. CDR3 sequence: CSVEGTGVAGELFF. DNA of the CDR3: TGCAGCGTTGAAGGGACAGGGGTAGCCGGGGAGCTGTTTTTT.

J is TRBJ1-2 and V is TRBV7-2, with D possibly matching TRBD1 (5 bases). The germline gives CDR1 SGHTA, CDR2 FQGNSA. This CDR3 is 14 amino acids long. V gave up 5 bases and J gave up 4 bases, with 14 bases separating them. The CDR3 DNA reads TGTGCCAGCAGCGTTACCCGACAGTCCTATGGCTACACCTTC. This gives the protein CASSVTRQSYGYTF.

The V call is TRBV18, the J call TRBJ2-4, with D unclear. V lost 0 bases to trimming and J lost 2 bases, with 8 bases between them. Per the germline V gene, CDR1 is KGHSH and CDR2 is LQKENI. CDR3 size: 15 residues. As DNA, the CDR3 is TGTGCCAGCTCACCACCCGCCAGGCCCAAAAACATTCAGTACTTC. Its translation: CASSPPARPKNIQYF.

The CDR3 DNA reads TGTGCCAGTAGTATAACCGCGGGGACTGAAGCTTTCTTT. Protein: CASSITAGTEAFF. V and J are TRBV19 and TRBJ1-1; D remains unclear. CDR1 and CDR2 from the germline V gene are LNHDA and SQIVND (reference sequence). The length of the CDR3 is 13 residues. The V end was cut by 2 bases, the J end by 5 bases, with 9 bases between.

This clone was recorded once. This chain links TRBV5-1 with TRBJ1-1; D is unresolved. Germline lookup yields CDR1 SGHRS and CDR2 YFSETQ. The ends were cut back, 5 bases at V and 1 base at J, with 6 bases in the middle. The CDR3 length is 12 residues. This CDR3 is CASRARNTEAFF. CDR3 coding DNA: TGCGCCAGCAGGGCCAGGAACACTGAAGCTTTCTTT. Full variable domain (rest looked up from reference TRBV5-1 and TRBJ1-1): KAGVTQTPRYLIKTRGQQVTLSCSPISGHRSVSWYQQTPGQGLQFLFEYFSETQRNKGNFPGRFSGRQFSNSRSEMNVSTLELGDSALYLCASRARNTEAFFGQGTRLTVV.

The V gene is TRBV7-9, the J gene TRBJ1-2; the match to TRBD1 covers 8 bases. CDR3 length: 14 amino acids. Germline V gives CDR1 SEHNR, CDR2 FQNEAQ (reference sequence). J lost 7 bases, V lost 4 bases, and 8 bases had no gene match. CDR3 sequence: CASSSYQGATGYTF. The DNA for the CDR3 is TGTGCCAGCAGCTCTTACCAGGGGGCGACTGGCTACACCTTC.